This T cell receptor beta chain was captured by sequencing in a study of blood T cells in healthy people across ages (dated by TCRdb to about 2015). For context, the study as a whole: Template switching captured roughly one uniquely barcoded TCR beta cDNA molecule per two T cells in model experiments. Age-related changes in TCR beta repertoire diversity were measured in the study by deep sequencing normalized with unique cDNA molecular identifiers. The donors were divided into four age groups: young (average around 16 years), middle-aged (around 37), aged (about 62) and long-lived (more than 75). To avoid experimental bias, donors of different ages were distributed randomly across sequencing lanes. The study analyzed two additional independent replicas of 1 million unique cDNA reads from the same blood draw for two donors, one aged 18 to 30 and one aged 80 or older. Results the study describes overall, beyond this receptor: Compared with the aged group, more naive CD4+ T cells, fewer expanded clones and increased TCR diversity were shown by the long-lived group, suggesting age selection. Conclusive comparison of naive and antigen-experienced compartments was prevented by the profiling of bulk unsorted PBMCs. The CMV infection status of donors was not known, potentially confounding age-related changes in expanded clonotypes. Observed TCR beta diversity correlated strongly with the percentage of naive T cells measured by flow cytometry. Estimates of total diversity based on one million sequenced T cells were regarded as lower bounds and as underestimates. As age increased, observed TCR beta diversity per million T cells dropped in a roughly linear way, and a significant reduction was already evident by age around 41.

CDR3 length: 16 amino acids, cysteine to phenylalanine. The only DNA kept is the CDR3, 48 bases in frame from the first base. The V end gives up 5 bases and the J end 6 bases, leaving 13 bases in the junction not matched to a gene. The approximately 39 donors, aged about 6 to 95 years, were systemically healthy Caucasian individuals from Russia. Around 10 milliliters of peripheral blood were drawn from each donor into EDTA-treated Vacutainer tubes. Ficoll-Paque density-gradient centrifugation was used to isolate PBMCs, with at least 7 million obtained per sample. Total RNA, at least 6 micrograms per sample, was extracted from PBMCs with Trizol reagent. For every donor, an aliquot of PBMCs went through flow cytometry to measure the percentages of naive CD45RAhigh/CD27high T cells. Worth noting for this clonotype: The antigen it binds to is not known. Per-base qualities were not stored, and no clone one base away is much larger.

Libraries were built with 5' RACE. Sequencer: Illumina HiSeq 2500. A second PCR of roughly 6 to 12 cycles was performed with a sample-barcoded 5' primer and a J-beta primer mix. A template-switch 5' adaptor carrying 12 random nucleotides introduced a unique molecular identifier onto each TCR beta cDNA molecule. At least 3 million CDR3-containing paired-end reads were obtained from each sample. All of the RNA was converted into first-strand cDNA using the Mint cDNA synthesis kit, with a TRBC-specific oligonucleotide serving as the primer. Following uracil-DNA glycosylase treatment, a first 18-cycle PCR with universal primers M1SS and BC2_uni_R was performed on all cDNA. On the authors' methods: Each sample was normalized by randomly selecting 1 million high-quality reads, each carrying a distinct molecular identifier. Instead of being binned into consensus sequences, reads with shared molecular identifiers were discarded. MiTCR, with a Q25 quality threshold and the strictest error-elimination algorithm, was used for CDR3 identification, clonotype clustering and error correction. A nonparametric unseen species model using Euler transformation provided a lower-bound estimate of total TCR beta diversity. TCRdb reprocessing: public reads trimmed at Q25 with fastp, clones called with MiXCR, in-frame beta chains kept. Here each entry gathers all rows of one CDR3 protein and keeps the most common genes and DNA. What appears here as the V and J calls and clone size reflects TCRdb's work, not the paper's. The sample table records about 940,000 distinct CDR3 sequences; 40% to 60% of these occur just once. The leading ten clones occupy around 15% of the sample.

The rearranged segments are TRBV12-3 or TRBV12-4 and TRBJ2-3; 8 central nucleotides agree with TRBD2. Sequenced: blood. This sequence was found in a man younger than 45 in good health. CDR3 protein: CASSPRASGSHDTQYF. The base sequence is TGTGCCAGCAGTCCCCGGGCTAGCGGGTCCCACGATACGCAGTATTTT.